This T cell receptor (beta chain) comes out of a study of blood T cell repertoires in COVID-19. Self-reported history from a screening survey and questionnaire set each donor's cohort. Clones were read by immunoSEQ multiplex PCR, and TCRdb kept only the in-frame ones, dropping some. The data contain hundreds of thousands of clones, 88% of them singletons. Sample: PBMCs or T cells enriched from blood (not recorded which). The sequence came from a woman aged 50 to 60 with acute COVID-19.

CDR3 region: CASSLDLRRGRGNEKLFF. The CDR3 bases are TGTGCCAGCAGCTTAGATCTACGGCGGGGAAGGGGTAATGAAAAACTGTTTTTT. V and J are TRBV11-2 and TRBJ1-4; TRBD1 might be the D (5 bases). The CDR3 is made up of 18 amino acids. Trimming took 0 bases from V and 4 from J, leaving 18 bases between them. The germline gives CDR1 SGHAT, CDR2 FQNNGV.